This T cell receptor beta chain is from a study of T cell responses to AZD1222 COVID-19 vaccine (dated by TCRdb to the early 2020s). Regarding the research as a whole: TCR sequencing covered about 230 trial participants: some 210 given two doses of AZD1222 and approximately 26 given two doses of MenACWY control vaccine. Trial participants were enrolled by age into 18-55, 56-69 and 70-plus year subgroups, with roughly 150, 30 and 60 TCR-sequenced participants respectively.

What the work shows at the level of the full study, not this receptor alone: Conclusions about previously exposed vaccinees are limited because only five to seven AZD1222 recipients were SARS-CoV-2 seropositive at baseline. Because no samples from the day 14 peak response were available, repertoires could be characterized only after the peak T cell response. Participants were mostly white British, with more females than males. The authors suggested clonal diversity may have been underestimated. Reportedly, almost half of the unique spike-specific TCRs recognized epitopes lying outside the regions that are mutated in the B.1.351 and B.1.1.7 variants. After two AZD1222 doses, both the breadth and the depth of spike-specific TCRs were significantly higher than at day 0 and than in MenACWY recipients. The whole spike protein was spanned by vaccine-associated CD4 TCRs, and dominant responses were seen in regions 160-218 and 743-854. In the small 56-69-year group, the increase in depth fell short of significance, most likely because of low power.

About this clone itself: No antigen is known for it. Within one base of it there is no much larger clone, and no base qualities were kept.

The CDR1 and CDR2 encoded by the germline V gene are SGHAT and FQNNGV. Relative to germline, V is missing 1 base and J is missing 4 bases, with 4 bases of the junction outside any gene match. The CDR3 covers 14 residues, taking in both the cysteine and the phenylalanine. The entry retains the CDR3 DNA only, 42 bases that are in frame from base 1. According to the study, the label for this sample's time point signals: baseline before first vaccination. Read against the paper, the sample's treatment or condition label means: meningococcal conjugate vaccine given as trial control. The vaccinee samples were drawn from two UK trials, COV001 and COV002, one of which was a single-blind randomized controlled phase 2/3 trial testing AZD1222 (ChAdOx1 nCoV-19) in healthy adults. Trial participant PBMC samples were collected at day 0 and day 28 after the second dose for TCRbeta chain sequencing. The CDR3 regions of human TCRbeta chains were analyzed by immunosequencing. The authors' pipeline ran thus. Repertoire TCRs were checked for matches against a reference library of SARS-CoV-2-specific TCRs that had been generated using the MIRA antigen-specificity platform. Breadth was defined as the fraction of unique TCRs that were SARS-CoV-2-associated, and depth was defined as the fraction of total T cells that were SARS-CoV-2-associated. Using the MIRA data, each spike-specific TCR was assigned both to the spike region to which the TCR was reactive and to a CD4 or CD8 class. Log10-transformed breadth and depth values were compared by one-way ANOVA with Sidak's multiple comparisons tests. The table was pulled from immuneACCESS by TCRdb, which kept in-frame rearrangements only. Such tables lose some clones; where checked, under half of the loss comes from unresolved V genes, and the rest has no known cause. V and J calls and clone size are as listed in that table; D and trimming were resolved from the DNA. Recorded for this sample are some 120,000 clones; less than 95% of them occurred a single time. Approximately 4.5% of the sample is held by the ten biggest clonotypes.

The input for sequencing was peripheral blood, taken on day 0 of MenACWY control vaccination. The V and J genes are TRBV11-2 and TRBJ2-7; 7 bases in the middle match TRBD1. This clonotype originated in an adult in good health. The CDR3 has the sequence CASSLGDSSYEQYF. The nucleotides read TGTGCCAGCAGCTTAGGGGACAGCTCGTACGAGCAGTACTTC.